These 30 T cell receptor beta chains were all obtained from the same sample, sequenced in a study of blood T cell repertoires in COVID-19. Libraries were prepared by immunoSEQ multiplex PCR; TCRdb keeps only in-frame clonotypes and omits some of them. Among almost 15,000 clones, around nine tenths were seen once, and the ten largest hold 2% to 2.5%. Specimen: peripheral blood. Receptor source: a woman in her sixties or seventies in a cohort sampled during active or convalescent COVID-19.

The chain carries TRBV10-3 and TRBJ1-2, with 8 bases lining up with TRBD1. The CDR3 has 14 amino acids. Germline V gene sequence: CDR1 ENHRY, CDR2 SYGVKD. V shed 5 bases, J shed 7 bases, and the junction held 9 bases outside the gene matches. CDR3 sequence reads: CAISSGTGAFGYTF. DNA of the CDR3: TGTGCCATCAGTTCCGGGACAGGAGCCTTTGGCTACACCTTC.

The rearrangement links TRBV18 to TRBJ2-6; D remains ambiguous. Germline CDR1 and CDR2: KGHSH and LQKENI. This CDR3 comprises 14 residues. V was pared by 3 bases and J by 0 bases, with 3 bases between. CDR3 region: CASSPLSGANVLTF. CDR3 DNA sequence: TGTGCCAGCTCACCCCTCTCTGGGGCCAACGTCCTGACTTTC. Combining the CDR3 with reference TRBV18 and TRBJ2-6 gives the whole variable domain NAGVMQNPRHLVRRRGQEARLRCSPMKGHSHVYWYRQLPEEGLKFMVYLQKENIIDESGMPKERFSAEFPKEGPSILRIQQVVRGDSAAYFCASSPLSGANVLTFGAGSRLTVL.

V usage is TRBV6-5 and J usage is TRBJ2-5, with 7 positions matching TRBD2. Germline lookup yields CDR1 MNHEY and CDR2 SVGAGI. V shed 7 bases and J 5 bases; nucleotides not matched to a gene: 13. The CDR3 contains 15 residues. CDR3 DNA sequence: TGTGCCAGCAATTCCAGGCCTACCGGGGGGGAGACCCAGTACTTC. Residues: CASNSRPTGGETQYF.

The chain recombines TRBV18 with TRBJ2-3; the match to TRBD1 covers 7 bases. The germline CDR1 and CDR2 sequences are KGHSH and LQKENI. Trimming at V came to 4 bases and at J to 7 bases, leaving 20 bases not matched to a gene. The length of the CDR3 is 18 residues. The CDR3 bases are TGTGCCAGCTCACGAAGGAACTCGCCGGGGACAGCCTCCAATACGCAGTATTTT. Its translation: CASSRRNSPGTASNTQYF.

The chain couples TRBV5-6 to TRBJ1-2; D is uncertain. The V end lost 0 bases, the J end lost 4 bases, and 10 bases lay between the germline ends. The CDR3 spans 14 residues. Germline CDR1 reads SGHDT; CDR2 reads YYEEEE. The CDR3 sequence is CASSLGRWAYGYTF. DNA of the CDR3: TGTGCCAGCAGCTTGGGTCGATGGGCCTATGGCTACACCTTC.

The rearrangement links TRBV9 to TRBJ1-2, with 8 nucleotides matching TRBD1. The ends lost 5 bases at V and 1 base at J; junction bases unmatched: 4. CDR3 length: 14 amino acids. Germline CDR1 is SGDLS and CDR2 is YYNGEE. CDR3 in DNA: TGTGCCAGCAGGGCTACAGGGGGTAACTATGGCTACACCTTC. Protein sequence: CASRATGGNYGYTF.

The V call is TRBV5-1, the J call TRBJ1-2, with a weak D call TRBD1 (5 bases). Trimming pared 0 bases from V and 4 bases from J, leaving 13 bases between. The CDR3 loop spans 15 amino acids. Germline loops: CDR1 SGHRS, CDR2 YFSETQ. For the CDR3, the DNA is TGCGCCAGCAGCTTGGAGGGGCGGCCACCCTATGGCTACACCTTC. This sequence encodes CASSLEGRPPYGYTF.

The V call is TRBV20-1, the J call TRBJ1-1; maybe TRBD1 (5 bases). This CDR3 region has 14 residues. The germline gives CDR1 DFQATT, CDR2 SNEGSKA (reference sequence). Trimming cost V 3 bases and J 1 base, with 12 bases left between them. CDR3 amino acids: CSASYSRGNTEAFF. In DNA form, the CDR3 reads TGCAGTGCTAGTTATAGTAGGGGGAACACTGAAGCTTTCTTT.

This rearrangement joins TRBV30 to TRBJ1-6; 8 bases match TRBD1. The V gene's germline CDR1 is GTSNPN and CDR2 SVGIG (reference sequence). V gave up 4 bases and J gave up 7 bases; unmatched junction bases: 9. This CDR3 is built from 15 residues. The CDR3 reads CAWTRQGIGNSPLHF. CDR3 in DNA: TGTGCCTGGACTAGACAGGGGATCGGGAATTCACCCCTCCACTTT.

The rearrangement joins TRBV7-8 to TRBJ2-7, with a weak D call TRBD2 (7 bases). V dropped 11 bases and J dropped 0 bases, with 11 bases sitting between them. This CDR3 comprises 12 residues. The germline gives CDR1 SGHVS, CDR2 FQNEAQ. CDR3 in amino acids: CARGDNSYEQYF. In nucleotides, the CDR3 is TGTGCCCGGGGGGACAACTCCTACGAGCAGTACTTC.

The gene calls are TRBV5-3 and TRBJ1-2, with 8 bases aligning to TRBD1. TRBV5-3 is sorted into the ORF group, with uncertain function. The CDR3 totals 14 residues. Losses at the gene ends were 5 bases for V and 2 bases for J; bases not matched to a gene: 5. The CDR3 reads CARSRDRSNYGYTF. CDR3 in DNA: TGTGCCAGAAGTCGGGACAGGAGCAACTATGGCTACACCTTC.

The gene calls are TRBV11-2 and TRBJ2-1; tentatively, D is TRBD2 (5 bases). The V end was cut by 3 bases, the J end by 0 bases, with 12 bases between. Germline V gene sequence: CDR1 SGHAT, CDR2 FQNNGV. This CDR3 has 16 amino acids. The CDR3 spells CASSFLLGSSYNEQFF. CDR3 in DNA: TGTGCCAGCAGCTTTTTACTGGGGAGCTCCTACAATGAGCAGTTCTTC.

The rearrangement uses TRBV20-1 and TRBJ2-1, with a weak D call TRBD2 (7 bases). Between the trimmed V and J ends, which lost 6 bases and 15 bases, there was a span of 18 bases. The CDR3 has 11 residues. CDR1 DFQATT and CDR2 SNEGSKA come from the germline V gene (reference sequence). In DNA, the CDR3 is TGCAGTGCCGCAAGGGGGGGGCACCGGTTCTTC. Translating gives CSAARGGHRFF.

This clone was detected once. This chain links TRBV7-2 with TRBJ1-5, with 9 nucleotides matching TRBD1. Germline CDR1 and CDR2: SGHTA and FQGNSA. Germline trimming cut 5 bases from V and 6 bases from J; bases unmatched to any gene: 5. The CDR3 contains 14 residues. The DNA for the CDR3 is TGTGCCAGCAGCCAGGGGACAGGGCTTCAGCCCCAGCATTTT. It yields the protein CASSQGTGLQPQHF.

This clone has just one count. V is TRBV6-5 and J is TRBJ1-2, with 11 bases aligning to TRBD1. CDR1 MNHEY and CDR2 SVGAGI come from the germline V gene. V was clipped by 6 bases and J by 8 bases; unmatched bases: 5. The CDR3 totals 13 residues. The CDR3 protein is CASSGQGAEGYTF. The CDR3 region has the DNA TGTGCCAGCAGCGGACAGGGGGCAGAGGGCTACACCTTC.

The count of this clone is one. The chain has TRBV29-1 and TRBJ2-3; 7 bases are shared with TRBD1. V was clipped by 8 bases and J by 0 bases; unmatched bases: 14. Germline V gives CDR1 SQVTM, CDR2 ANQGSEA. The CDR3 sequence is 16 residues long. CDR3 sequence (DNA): TGCAGCATCGGGACAGCTCATCTAACTAGCACAGATACGCAGTATTTT. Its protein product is CSIGTAHLTSTDTQYF.

The chain's CDR3 is CASSPGRLAGLETQYF. The CDR3 DNA reads as TGTGCCAGCAGCCCCGGACGGCTAGCGGGGTTAGAGACCCAGTACTTC. The rearrangement uses TRBV5-4 and TRBJ2-5; 9 positions agree with TRBD2. The V segment lost 4 bases and the J segment 4 bases; nucleotides outside the gene matches: 11. The germline gives CDR1 SGHNT, CDR2 YYREEE (reference sequence). CDR3 length: 16 residues. The full variable domain, in which reference TRBV5-4 and TRBJ2-5 provide the parts outside the CDR3, is ETGVTQSPTHLIKTRGQQVTLRCSSQSGHNTVSWYQQALGQGPQFIFQYYREEENGRGNFPPRFSGLQFPNYSSELNVNALELDDSALYLCASSPGRLAGLETQYFGPGTRLLVL.

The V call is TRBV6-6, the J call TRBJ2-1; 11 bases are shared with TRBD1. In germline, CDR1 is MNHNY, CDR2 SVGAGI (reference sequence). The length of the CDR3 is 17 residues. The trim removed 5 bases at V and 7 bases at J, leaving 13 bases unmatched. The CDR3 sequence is CASSRYPLGTGGNEQFF. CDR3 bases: TGTGCCAGCAGTCGCTACCCGTTGGGGACAGGGGGGAATGAGCAGTTCTTC.

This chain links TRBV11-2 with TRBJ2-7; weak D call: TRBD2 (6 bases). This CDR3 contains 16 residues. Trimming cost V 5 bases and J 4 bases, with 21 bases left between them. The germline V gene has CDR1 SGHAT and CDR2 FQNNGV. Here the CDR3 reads CASSPLVLGAGYEQYF. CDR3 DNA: TGTGCCAGCAGCCCACTAGTGTTGGGCGCGGGGTACGAGCAGTACTTC.

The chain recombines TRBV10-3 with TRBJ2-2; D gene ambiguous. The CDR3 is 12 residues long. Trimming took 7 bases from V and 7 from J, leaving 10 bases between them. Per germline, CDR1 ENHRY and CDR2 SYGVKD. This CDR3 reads CAIKSSSGELFF. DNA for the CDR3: TGTGCCATCAAGTCCTCGAGCGGGGAGCTGTTTTTT.

The CDR3 sequence: CAWGAGGNYGYTF. DNA for the CDR3: TGTGCCTGGGGGGCCGGGGGGAACTATGGCTACACCTTC. This chain connects TRBV30 to TRBJ1-2; tentatively, D is TRBD1 (5 bases). The V and J ends lost 5 bases and 2 bases respectively, with 12 bases between them. The CDR3 consists of 13 residues. Looked up from germline, CDR1 is GTSNPN and CDR2 is SVGIG (reference sequence).

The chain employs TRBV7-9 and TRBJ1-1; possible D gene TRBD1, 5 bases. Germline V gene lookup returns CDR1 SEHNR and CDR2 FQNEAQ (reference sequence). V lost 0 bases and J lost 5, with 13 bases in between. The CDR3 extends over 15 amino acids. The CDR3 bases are TGTGCCAGCAGCTTAGCGCCAGGGTTATCGACTGAAGCTTTCTTT. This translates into CASSLAPGLSTEAFF.

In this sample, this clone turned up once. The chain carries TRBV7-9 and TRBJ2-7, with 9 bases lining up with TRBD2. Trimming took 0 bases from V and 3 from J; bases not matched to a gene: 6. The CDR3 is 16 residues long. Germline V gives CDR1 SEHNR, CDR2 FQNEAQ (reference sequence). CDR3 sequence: CASSLASSGVNYEQYF. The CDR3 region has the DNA TGTGCCAGCAGCTTAGCCTCTAGCGGGGTAAACTACGAGCAGTACTTC.

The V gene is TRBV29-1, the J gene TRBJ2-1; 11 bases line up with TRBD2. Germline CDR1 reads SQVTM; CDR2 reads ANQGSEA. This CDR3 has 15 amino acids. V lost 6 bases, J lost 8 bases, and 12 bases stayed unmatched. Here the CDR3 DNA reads TGCAGCGTCGAAAATCCGGGACTAGCGGCGTATGAGCAGTTCTTC. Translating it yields CSVENPGLAAYEQFF.

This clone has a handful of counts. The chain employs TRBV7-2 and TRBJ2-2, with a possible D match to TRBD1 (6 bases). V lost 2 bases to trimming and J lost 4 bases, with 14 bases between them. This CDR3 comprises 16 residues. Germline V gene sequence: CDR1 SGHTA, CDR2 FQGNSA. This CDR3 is CASSLSGQGSTGELFF. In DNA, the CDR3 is TGTGCCAGCAGCTTAAGTGGGCAGGGGAGCACCGGGGAGCTGTTTTTT.

The CDR3 DNA reads as TGCGCCAGCAGCTCGAATGGCGGGACAGGGACCTACGAGCAGTACTTC. Its protein is CASSSNGGTGTYEQYF. The V call is TRBV5-1, the J call TRBJ2-7; 9 bases line up with TRBD1. J was trimmed by 2 bases and V by 3 bases; bases with no gene match: 9. Germline lookup yields CDR1 SGHRS and CDR2 YFSETQ. CDR3 length equals 16 residues.

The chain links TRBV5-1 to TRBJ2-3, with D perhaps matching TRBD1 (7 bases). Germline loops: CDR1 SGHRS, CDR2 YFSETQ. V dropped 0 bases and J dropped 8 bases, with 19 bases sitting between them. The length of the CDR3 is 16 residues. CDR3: CASSLAYRGLSFTQYF. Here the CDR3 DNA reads TGCGCCAGCAGCTTGGCGTACAGGGGACTCTCTTTTACGCAGTATTTT.

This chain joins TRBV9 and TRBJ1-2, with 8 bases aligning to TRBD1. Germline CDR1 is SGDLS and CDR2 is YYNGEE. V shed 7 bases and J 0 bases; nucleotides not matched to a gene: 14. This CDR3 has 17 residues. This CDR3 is CASAGSRTGGANYGYTF. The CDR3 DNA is TGTGCCAGCGCGGGGTCCCGTACAGGGGGAGCTAACTATGGCTACACCTTC.

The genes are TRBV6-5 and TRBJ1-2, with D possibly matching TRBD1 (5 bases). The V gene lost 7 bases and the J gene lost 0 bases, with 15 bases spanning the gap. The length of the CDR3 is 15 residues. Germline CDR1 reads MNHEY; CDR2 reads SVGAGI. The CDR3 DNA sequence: TGTGCCAGCATCCCGGACACTTGGCCTAACTATGGCTACACCTTC. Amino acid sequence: CASIPDTWPNYGYTF.

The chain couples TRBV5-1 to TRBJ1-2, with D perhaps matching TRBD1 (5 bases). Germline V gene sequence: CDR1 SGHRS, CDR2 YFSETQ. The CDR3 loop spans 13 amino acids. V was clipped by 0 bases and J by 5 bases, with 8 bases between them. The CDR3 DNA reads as TGCGCCAGCAGCTTGGGACAGAATTATGGCTACACCTTC. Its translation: CASSLGQNYGYTF.